The rows below give T cell receptor beta chains drawn from one sample of a study of cytomegalovirus exposure and HLA in healthy donors. Generated by immunoSEQ multiplex PCR, the TCRdb table keeps only in-frame clones and is missing some. Here the sample spans 55,000 to 85,000 clones, approximately 79% being singletons. Sample: PBMCs. The receptors shown here come from a woman aged 40 to 49 in good health and CMV-seropositive. The CDR3 runs from the conserved cysteine through the conserved F or W. D genes are given only for firm matches. Clone size is shown for a subset of rows, as once, few, many or a class of expanded clone.

NA,NA,TRBJ1-5,TRBV5-5,TGTGCCAGCAGCCGGGGGGGCGGAGGGAATCAGCCCCAGCATTTT,CASSRGGGGNQPQHF
NA,NA,TRBJ2-5,TRBV2,TGTGCCAGCAGTGAGGTGGGGGCGACTTCCCAGTACTTC,CASSEVGATSQYF
TRBD2,once,TRBJ2-7,TRBV6-5,TGTGCCAGCAGTTACTCGATTGGCGGGGGGTACGAGCAGTACTTC,CASSYSIGGGYEQYF
TRBD1,NA,TRBJ1-2,TRBV5-1,TGCGCCAGCAGCTTGGTACAGGGGGGCAACTATGGCCACACCTTC,CASSLVQGGNYGHTF
TRBD2,NA,TRBJ2-3,TRBV5-6,TGTGCCAGCAGCTTGAGACTAGCGGGGGGGACTAGCACAGATACGCAGTATTTT,CASSLRLAGGTSTDTQYF
TRBD1,NA,TRBJ1-3,TRBV30,TGTGCCTGGGAACAGGGGGCAACTGGAAACACCATATATTTT,CAWEQGATGNTIYF
TRBD1,NA,TRBJ2-5,TRBV10-2,TGCGCCAGCCTTGCCGGGACAGGGGTAAGAGAGACCCAGTACTTC,CASLAGTGVRETQYF
NA,NA,TRBJ1-6,TRBV19,TGTGCCAGTAGTACCCTCGGGGGAGGCGGATATAATTCACCCCTCCACTTT,CASSTLGGGGYNSPLHF
NA,NA,TRBJ1-2,TRBV25-1,TGTGCCAGCAGTGAATCAGGGTACTATGGCTACACCTTC,CASSESGYYGYTF
TRBD1,NA,TRBJ2-5,TRBV6-1,TGTGCCAGCAGTGAACACAGGGGAGAGACCCAGTACTTC,CASSEHRGETQYF
NA,NA,TRBJ1-2,TRBV7-8,TGTGCCAGCAGCCCCGGAGGGACCTATGGCTACACCTTC,CASSPGGTYGYTF
NA,NA,TRBJ1-6,TRBV5-4,TGTGCCAGCAGCTTGGAGGCAGGTGGGAATTCACCCCTCCACTTT,CASSLEAGGNSPLHF
NA,NA,TRBJ2-5,TRBV5-1,TGCGCCAGCAGCACGGGAACTCAAGAGACCCAGTACTTC,CASSTGTQETQYF
NA,NA,TRBJ1-2,TRBV7-8,TGTGCCAGCAGGGCGGCAGCCCCGGACTATGGCTACACCTTC,CASRAAAPDYGYTF
NA,few,TRBJ2-6,TRBV2,TGTGCCAGCACGAATCGGTTCTCCTCTGGGGCCAACGTCCTGACTTTC,CASTNRFSSGANVLTF
TRBD1,NA,TRBJ1-1,TRBV5-1,TGCGCCAGCACGCTAACAGGGGGCCACACTGAAGCTTTCTTT,CASTLTGGHTEAFF
NA,NA,TRBJ1-1,TRBV25-1,TGTGCCAGCAGTGAATATTCCGGGGGGCTGAACACTGAAGCTTTCTTT,CASSEYSGGLNTEAFF
TRBD1,few,TRBJ1-2,TRBV6-1,TGTGCCAGCATTCGGAGGGCGGACAGGGTCTATGGCTACACCTTC,CASIRRADRVYGYTF
TRBD2,NA,TRBJ2-3,TRBV2,TGTGCCAGCAGAGAAGGGACTAGCGAAGATACGCAGTATTTT,CASREGTSEDTQYF
NA,NA,TRBJ1-4,TRBV9,TGTGCCAGCAACAGGGACACGAGAAATGAAAAACTGTTTTTT,CASNRDTRNEKLFF
TRBD1,NA,TRBJ2-7,TRBV5-1,TGCGCCAGCAGCCGGACAGGGGGCTCCTACGAGCAGTACTTC,CASSRTGGSYEQYF
NA,NA,TRBJ1-1,TRBV5-5,TGTGCCAGCAGCGAACACCTATTATCAGGTGTGAACACTGAAGCTTTCTTT,CASSEHLLSGVNTEAFF
NA,once,TRBJ2-5,TRBV5-1,TGCGCCAGCAGCTTGGGGTCGGGCCAAGAGACCCAGTACTTC,CASSLGSGQETQYF
NA,NA,TRBJ2-2,TRBV5-6,TGTGCCAGCAGTCCTGTGCAGGGGAACACCGGGGAGCTGTTTTTT,CASSPVQGNTGELFF